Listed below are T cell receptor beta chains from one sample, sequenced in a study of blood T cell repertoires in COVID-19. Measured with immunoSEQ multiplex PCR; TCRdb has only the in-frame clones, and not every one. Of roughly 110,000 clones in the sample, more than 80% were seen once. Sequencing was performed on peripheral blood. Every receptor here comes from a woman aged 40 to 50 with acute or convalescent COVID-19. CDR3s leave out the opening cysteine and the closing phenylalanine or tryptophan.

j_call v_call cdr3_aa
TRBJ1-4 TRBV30 AWSGGQGGEKLF
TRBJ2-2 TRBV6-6 ASSQTRTGGVGGELF
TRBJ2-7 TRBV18 ASSPPLLYEQY
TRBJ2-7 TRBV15 ATSREDAGFYEQY
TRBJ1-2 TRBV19 ASSYLASGTDGGYT
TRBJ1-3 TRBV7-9 ASSSTGGKGNTIY
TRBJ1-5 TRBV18 ASSRGAGWRQPQH
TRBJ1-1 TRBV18 ASLLALGRNTEAF
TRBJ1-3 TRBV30 AWTGTGIRSGNTIY
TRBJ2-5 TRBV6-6 ASRVAGGYLETQY
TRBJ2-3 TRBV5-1 ASSAGLAGGPLGDTQY
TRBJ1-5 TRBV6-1 ASSEAYRGGQPQH
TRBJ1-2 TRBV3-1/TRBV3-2 ASSHTNGGYGYT
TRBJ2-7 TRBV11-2 ASSLGTGTYEQY
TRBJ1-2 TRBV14 ASSQGATVGYT
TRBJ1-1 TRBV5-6 ASTRQGMEFTEAF
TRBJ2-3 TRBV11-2 ASSLIRGFRTDTQY
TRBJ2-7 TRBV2 ASSERETSSYEQY
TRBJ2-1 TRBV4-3 ASSQVGLRAGDNEQF
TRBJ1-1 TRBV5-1 ASSLGQTTDTEAF
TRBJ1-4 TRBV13 ASSLGSTAVEKLF
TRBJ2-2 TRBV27 ASSLSGQVDTGELF
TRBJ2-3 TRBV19 ASRERGGTDTQY
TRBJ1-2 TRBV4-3 ASSQGTTGLYGYT
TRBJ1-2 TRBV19 ASSKVQGAYGYT
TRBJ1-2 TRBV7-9 ASSTGWHEGYT
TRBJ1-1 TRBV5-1 ASSFDRGLLNTEAF
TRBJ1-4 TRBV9 ASSVGVTGSNEKLF
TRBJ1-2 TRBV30 AWSDQGSVYYGYT
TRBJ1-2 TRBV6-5 ASSYVRAPNYGYT
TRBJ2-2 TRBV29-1 SVRGGNTGELF
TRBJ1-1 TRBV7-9 ASSLLGANTEAF
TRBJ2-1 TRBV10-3 AISDRTAYNEQF
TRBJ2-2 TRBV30 AWSVLRSGGNTGELF
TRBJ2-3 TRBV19 ASSIDHPGTDTQY
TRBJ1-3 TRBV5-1 ASRDSGGPISGNTIY
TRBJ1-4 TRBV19 ASSGRATNEKLF
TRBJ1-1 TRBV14 ASSSLTGALNTEAF
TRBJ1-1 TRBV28 ASSLFHSGQRANGAF
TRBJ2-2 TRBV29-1 SVDAGTSPRELF
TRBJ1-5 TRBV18 ASSPGQRNSNQPQH
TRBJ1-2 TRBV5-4 ASSWYGASLLDGYT
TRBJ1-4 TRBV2 ASRGGSGEKLF
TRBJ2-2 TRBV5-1 ASIGMTGANTGELF
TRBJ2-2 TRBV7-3 ASSLLSGVNTGELF
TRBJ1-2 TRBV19 ASSITGGTPYGYT
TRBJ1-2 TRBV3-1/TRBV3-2 ASSQRTGGTGYT
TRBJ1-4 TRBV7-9 ASSFPGSNEKLF
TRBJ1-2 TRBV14 ASSQIDRRDYGYT
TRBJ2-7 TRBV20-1 SASLAGGRNYEQY
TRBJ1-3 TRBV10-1 ASSDGQAGNTIY
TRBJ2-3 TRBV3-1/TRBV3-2 ASSQVSGSTDTQY
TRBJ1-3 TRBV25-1 ASSDPRGSGNTIY
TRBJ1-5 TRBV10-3 AISAGQGADQPQH
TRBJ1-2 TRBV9 ASSLDGTGHVNYGYT